Listed below are T cell receptor beta chains from one sample, sequenced in a study of cytomegalovirus exposure and HLA in healthy donors. Repertoires were generated with immunoSEQ multiplex PCR, while TCRdb's copy carries only in-frame clones and drops some. The table has under 150,000 clones, 65% to 85% seen once; the top ten hold around 2.4%. Specimen: PBMCs. These receptors originate from a male donor in good health and CMV-seronegative. CDR3s include the opening cysteine and the closing phenylalanine or tryptophan. The D gene is left open where the match is weak. Clone size is not always given. Where it is, it says once, few, many or a class for expanded clones.

TRBJ1-3 | once | . | TRBV2 | CASSEVTARGTIYF | TGTGCCAGCAGTGAGGTGACAGCACGCGGCACCATATATTTT
TRBJ2-7 | . | TRBD1 | TRBV5-4 | CASSLPGQGYYEQYF | TGTGCCAGCAGCTTACCGGGACAGGGCTACTACGAGCAGTACTTC
TRBJ1-5 | . | TRBD1 | TRBV27 | CASKSTGGYQPQHF | TGTGCCAGCAAGTCGACAGGGGGCTATCAGCCCCAGCATTTT
TRBJ2-1 | few | TRBD2 | TRBV13 | CASTPPSGRYNEQFF | TGTGCCAGCACCCCTCCCAGCGGGAGATACAATGAGCAGTTCTTC
TRBJ2-7 | . | TRBD2 | TRBV9 | CASSEAGVGYEQYF | TGTGCCAGCAGCGAGGCGGGAGTAGGATACGAGCAGTACTTC
TRBJ2-7 | once | TRBD2 | TRBV18 | CASSARTSVTYEQYF | TGTGCCAGCTCGGCCAGGACTAGCGTTACCTACGAGCAGTACTTC
TRBJ1-2 | . | TRBD1 | TRBV7-2 | CASSLRPGQGAWDYGYTF | TGTGCCAGCAGCTTAAGACCGGGACAGGGGGCGTGGGACTATGGCTACACCTTC
TRBJ2-5 | . | . | TRBV5-4 | CASSFASQETQYF | TGTGCCAGCAGCTTCGCTAGTCAAGAGACCCAGTACTTC
TRBJ2-7 | . | TRBD1 | TRBV28 | CASSSQGAGYEQYF | TGTGCCAGCAGTTCGCAGGGGGCTGGGTACGAGCAGTACTTC
TRBJ2-7 | . | . | TRBV7-9 | CASSLWAGGGPYEQYF | TGTGCCAGCAGCTTGTGGGCCGGCGGCGGGCCCTACGAGCAGTACTTC
TRBJ2-5 | . | TRBD1 | TRBV28 | CASSFEGAGETQYF | TGTGCCAGCAGTTTCGAGGGGGCGGGAGAGACCCAGTACTTC
TRBJ2-7 | . | TRBD1 | TRBV29-1 | CSHLTGDYEQYF | TGCAGCCACCTGACAGGGGACTACGAGCAGTACTTC
TRBJ2-2 | . | . | TRBV5-4 | CASSEDTVAGELFF | TGTGCCAGCAGCGAGGACACGGTCGCCGGGGAGCTGTTTTTT
TRBJ2-5 | . | TRBD2 | TRBV29-1 | CSVEVGGSETQYF | TGCAGCGTTGAAGTCGGCGGGAGTGAGACCCAGTACTTC
TRBJ2-2 | . | . | TRBV4-1 | CASSHRVPGELFF | TGCGCCAGCAGCCATAGAGTTCCCGGGGAGCTGTTTTTT
TRBJ2-3 | . | . | TRBV21-1 | CASSSYTRTGKDTDTQYF | TGTGCCAGCAGTAGTTATACCAGGACAGGGAAGGACACAGATACGCAGTATTTT
TRBJ2-1 | . | TRBD1 | TRBV2 | CASGGQGGYNEQFF | TGTGCCAGCGGTGGACAGGGGGGTTACAATGAGCAGTTCTTC
TRBJ2-1 | . | TRBD2 | TRBV7-3 | CASSDNSGRGDEQFF | TGTGCCAGCAGCGACAATAGCGGGAGGGGTGATGAGCAGTTCTTC
TRBJ2-7 | few | . | TRBV5-6 | CASSLWWEREAYEQYF | TGTGCCAGCAGCTTGTGGTGGGAAAGGGAGGCCTACGAGCAGTACTTC
TRBJ1-1 | . | . | TRBV7-9 | CASTDWGSNTEAFF | TGTGCCAGCACGGATTGGGGCTCGAACACTGAAGCTTTCTTT
TRBJ1-1 | . | . | TRBV27 | CASTWRNTEAFF | TGTGCCAGCACCTGGAGGAACACTGAAGCTTTCTTT
TRBJ2-5 | . | . | TRBV19 | CASSIRSTVGETQYF | TGTGCCAGTAGTATAAGGAGCACTGTTGGAGAGACCCAGTACTTC
TRBJ2-2 | . | TRBD1 | TRBV14 | CASSQAAGGAAGELFF | TGTGCCAGCAGCCAAGCCGCAGGGGGCGCCGCCGGGGAGCTGTTTTTT
TRBJ2-1 | . | TRBD2 | TRBV6-1 | CASRPMLAGDNEQFF | TGTGCCAGCAGGCCGATGCTAGCGGGAGACAATGAGCAGTTCTTC
TRBJ1-5 | . | . | TRBV19 | CASRGGNQPQHF | TGTGCCAGTAGGGGAGGGAATCAGCCCCAGCATTTT
TRBJ2-1 | . | TRBD2 | TRBV10-2 | CAIRTSGRANEQFF | TGCGCCATCCGAACTAGCGGGAGGGCTAATGAGCAGTTCTTC
TRBJ2-1 | . | TRBD1 | TRBV7-3 | CASSLGTGEYNEQFF | TGTGCCAGCAGCTTAGGGACAGGTGAATACAATGAGCAGTTCTTC
TRBJ2-7 | . | TRBD2 | TRBV14 | CASAIGGGSYEQYF | TGTGCAAGCGCGATCGGCGGGGGCTCCTACGAGCAGTACTTC
TRBJ2-1 | . | . | TRBV6-6 | CASTSGQRTYNEQFF | TGTGCCAGCACTAGTGGACAGAGGACCTACAATGAGCAGTTCTTC
TRBJ1-2 | . | . | TRBV11-2 | CASSSTPGGSTAFGYTF | TGTGCCAGCAGCTCCACCCCGGGGGGGTCCACTGCTTTTGGCTACACCTTC
TRBJ2-1 | . | . | TRBV11-2 | CASSQTYNEQFF | TGTGCCAGCAGTCAAACCTACAATGAGCAGTTCTTC
TRBJ2-1 | . | TRBD1 | TRBV7-3 | CASSFNDRGSNEQFF | TGTGCCAGCAGCTTCAATGACAGGGGCTCCAATGAGCAGTTCTTC
TRBJ2-7 | . | . | TRBV5-1 | CASSLGQGFVYEQYF | TGCGCCAGCAGCTTGGGGCAGGGATTCGTCTACGAGCAGTACTTC
TRBJ1-4 | . | TRBD1 | TRBV28 | CASRITGVNEKLFF | TGTGCCAGCAGAATCACAGGGGTTAATGAAAAACTGTTTTTT
TRBJ1-1 | . | . | TRBV30 | CAWSVRSFRDSRKTEAFF | TGTGCCTGGAGTGTACGTAGTTTCCGGGACTCGCGGAAAACTGAAGCTTTCTTT
TRBJ2-3 | . | TRBD2 | TRBV5-4 | CASSPGLAGVRTDTQYF | TGTGCCAGCAGCCCGGGACTAGCGGGAGTTCGGACAGATACGCAGTATTTT
TRBJ2-7 | . | TRBD2 | TRBV4-3 | CASSPGGGRDYEQYF | TGCGCCAGCAGCCCCGGGGGAGGGCGGGACTACGAGCAGTACTTC
TRBJ1-5 | once | TRBD1 | TRBV30 | CAWSSTGSDQPQHF | TGTGCCTGGTCATCGACAGGGTCGGATCAGCCCCAGCATTTT
TRBJ2-1 | . | TRBD2 | TRBV5-5 | CASSSSGRWNEQFF | TGTGCCAGCAGCTCGAGCGGGAGATGGAATGAGCAGTTCTTC
TRBJ1-4 | . | . | TRBV29-1 | CSVAAGATNEKLFF | TGCAGCGTTGCGGCCGGAGCAACTAATGAAAAACTGTTTTTT
TRBJ1-1 | . | TRBD1 | TRBV10-1 | CASSPIGTGTEAFF | TGCGCCAGCAGTCCGATCGGGACAGGGACTGAAGCTTTCTTT
TRBJ2-1 | . | TRBD2 | TRBV6-4 | CASSEGLAGNNEQFF | TGTGCCAGCAGTGAAGGCCTAGCGGGAAACAATGAGCAGTTCTTC
TRBJ2-4 | . | . | TRBV6-5 | CASRNRALNIQYF | TGTGCCAGCAGGAACAGGGCCCTAAACATTCAGTACTTC
TRBJ1-5 | . | TRBD1 | TRBV6-1 | CASSVSGTGSQPQHF | TGTGCCAGCAGTGTGTCGGGGACAGGGAGTCAGCCCCAGCATTTT
TRBJ1-1 | . | TRBD1 | TRBV19 | CAAGTGGTEAFF | TGTGCTGCAGGGACAGGGGGCACTGAAGCTTTCTTT
TRBJ2-5 | . | . | TRBV4-3 | CASSQVFSGQETQYF | TGCGCCAGCAGCCAAGTTTTTAGCGGCCAAGAGACCCAGTACTTC
TRBJ2-7 | . | . | TRBV9 | CASSVGDSASGEQYF | TGTGCCAGCAGCGTAGGGGACTCTGCTTCAGGCGAGCAGTACTTC
TRBJ1-1 | . | . | TRBV7-9 | CASSLVAGRAKTEAFF | TGTGCCAGCAGCTTAGTGGCGGGGAGGGCCAAAACAGAAGCTTTCTTT
TRBJ1-2 | . | . | TRBV7-2 | CASSLDPGGYTF | TGTGCCAGCAGCTTAGACCCAGGAGGCTACACCTTC
TRBJ2-5 | . | . | TRBV11-1 | CASSPRVAPFQETQYF | TGTGCCAGCAGCCCCCGGGTAGCTCCTTTCCAAGAGACCCAGTACTTC
TRBJ2-7 | . | . | TRBV5-1 | CASSLAQGWTDYEQYF | TGCGCCAGCAGCTTGGCCCAAGGATGGACAGACTACGAGCAGTACTTC
TRBJ2-1 | . | . | TRBV14 | CASRGDYNEQFF | TGTGCCAGCAGGGGAGACTACAATGAGCAGTTCTTC
TRBJ2-7 | . | TRBD2 | TRBV28 | CASSFPASGLGEYF | TGTGCCAGCAGTTTTCCGGCTAGCGGGTTAGGGGAGTACTTC
TRBJ2-3 | few | TRBD2 | TRBV27 | CASSLFATSGTDTQYF | TGTGCCAGCAGTTTATTCGCGACTAGCGGCACAGATACGCAGTATTTT
TRBJ2-3 | . | . | TRBV9 | CASSVDRSTDTQYF | TGTGCCAGCAGCGTTGACAGGAGCACAGATACGCAGTATTTT
TRBJ2-2 | . | TRBD1 | TRBV4-3 | CASSQETGAAGELFF | TGCGCCAGCAGCCAAGAGACAGGGGCGGCCGGGGAGCTGTTTTTT
TRBJ2-5 | . | TRBD2 | TRBV18 | CASSQGLQETQYF | TGTGCCAGCTCACAGGGACTACAAGAGACCCAGTACTTC